The table lists the clone carrying this T cell receptor beta chain with a few counts. CDR1 MDHEN and CDR2 SYDVKM come from the germline V gene. The ends were cut back, 5 bases at V and 2 bases at J, with 6 bases in the middle. CDR3 size: 12 residues. The data are from a study of cytomegalovirus exposure and HLA in healthy donors. PCR amplification relied on 60 Vbeta primers (plus 13 Jbeta primers). The repertoire was sequenced with immunoSEQ multiplex PCR; TCRdb's copy has only in-frame clones and lacks some. The sample gives some 200,000 clones, about 12% of which show up once; more than 7% is in the top ten.

The receptor was derived from a man aged 45-65 years in good health and CMV-seropositive. Sequencing was done on a sample of PBMCs. V gene TRBV28 combines with J gene TRBJ2-5; no clear D. As DNA, the CDR3 is TGTGCCAGCAGTGACTTACAAGAGACCCAGTACTTC. The encoded protein is CASSDLQETQYF.